This T cell receptor beta chain came from a study of blood T cell repertoires in COVID-19. Study as a whole: Nucleic acid was either cDNA or gDNA, and it came from T cells, B-cell-depleted T cells, or PBMCs.

Germline lookup yields CDR1 LNHDA and CDR2 SQIVND (reference sequence). V was cut by 5 bases and J by 8 bases, with 18 bases left in between. CDR3 length equals 14 residues. Produced via immunoSEQ multiplex PCR; TCRdb's table is partial and in-frame only. The sample includes approximately 100,000 clones, roughly nine tenths of them seen just once. The chain links TRBV19 to TRBJ1-1; D is unresolved. The sequenced material came from peripheral blood. The TCR sequence derives from a man between 50 and 59 years old with acute or convalescent COVID-19. The CDR3 sequence is CASSRRTGDGEAFF. The CDR3 nucleotides read TGTGCCAGTAGTCGTAGAACGGGTGACGGGGAAGCTTTCTTT.